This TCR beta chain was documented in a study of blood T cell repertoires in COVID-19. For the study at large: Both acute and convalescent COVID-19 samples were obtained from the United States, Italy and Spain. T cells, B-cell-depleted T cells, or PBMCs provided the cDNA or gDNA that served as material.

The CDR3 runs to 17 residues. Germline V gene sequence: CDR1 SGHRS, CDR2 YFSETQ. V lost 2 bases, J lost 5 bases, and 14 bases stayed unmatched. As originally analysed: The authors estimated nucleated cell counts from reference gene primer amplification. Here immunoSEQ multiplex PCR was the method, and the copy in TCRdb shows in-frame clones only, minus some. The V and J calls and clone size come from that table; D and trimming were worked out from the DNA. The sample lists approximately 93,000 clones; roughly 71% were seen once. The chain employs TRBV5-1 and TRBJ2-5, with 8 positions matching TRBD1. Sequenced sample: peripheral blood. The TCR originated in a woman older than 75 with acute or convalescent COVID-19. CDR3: CASSFGSGQAASETQYF. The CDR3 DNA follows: TGCGCCAGCAGCTTTGGATCGGGACAGGCCGCTAGCGAGACCCAGTACTTC.